This TCR beta chain appears in the sequencing data of a study of T cells in Graves' hyperthyroidism and ophthalmopathy. Thyroid ultrasound and orbital computed tomography, with clinical symptoms and serum thyroxine and TRAb, informed diagnoses. Amplification targeted TCR beta CDR3 regions from RNA transcripts. The HTBI primer set served for first-round RT-PCR of the TCR CDR3. TCRdb used MiXCR to reprocess the multiplex PCR reads, holding one entry per CDR3 protein. Among 150,000 to 200,000 distinct CDR3 sequences listed, about a sixth were seen once. This CDR3 region has 15 residues. The germline V gene encodes CDR1 WNHNN and CDR2 SYGVQD (reference sequence). With V trimmed by 5 bases and J by 3 bases, 6 bases remained unmatched. Study conclusions and caveats: Researchers found most expanded thyroid clonotypes above 0.001 in blood as well.

As concerns this clonotype: Antigen specificity is unknown.

The sequenced sample consisted of blood. The genes are TRBV10-1 and TRBJ2-3, with 9 bases identical to TRBD2. The source is a woman aged 45-65 years with Graves' hyperthyroidism. CDR3 sequence: CASSHPSGVTDTQYF. CDR3 sequence (DNA): TGCGCCAGCAGTCACCCTAGCGGGGTGACAGATACGCAGTATTTT.